This section outlines one T cell receptor (beta chain) sequence together with its context. The data belong to a study of early stage breast cancer tumors. Using immunoSEQ multiplex PCR, the repertoire was profiled, and TCRdb retains in-frame clones only, with some absent. The sample consists of roughly 56,000 clones, approximately 80% of them appearing once. CDR1 is SGHNT, CDR2 YENEEA, per germline. The CDR3 consists of 16 residues. V trimming: 5 bases; J trimming: 8 bases; junction bases outside the gene matches: 9. The chain uses TRBV11-3 and TRBJ2-1; 13 bases align to TRBD2. The sequence came from a young adult with breast cancer. The source material was blood. DNA of the CDR3: TGTGCCAGCAGCCCGAGGACTAGCGGGAGCCCACATGAGCAGTTCTTC. This gives the protein CASSPRTSGSPHEQFF.